Detailed here is one T cell receptor beta chain. The CDR3 has 13 amino acids. CDR1 is MDHEN and CDR2 is SYDVKM in the germline V gene. Trimming left V 4 bases short and J 7 bases short, with 10 bases between. TCRdb passed the RT-PCR reads through MiXCR, listing each CDR3 protein once. The sample has 650,000 to 800,000 distinct CDR3 sequences, 13% to 15% seen once. The sequenced sample consisted of memory CD4+ T cells from blood. The chain couples TRBV28 to TRBJ1-4; the D is unclear. The TCR comes from a female donor in good health, serving as a healthy control. The CDR3 here is CASSSTVTEKLFF. The CDR3 bases are TGTGCCAGCAGTTCTACAGTTACTGAAAAACTGTTTTTT.